The 32 T cell receptor beta chains below all came from one sample that was sequenced in a study of blood T cell repertoires in COVID-19. Profiling relied on immunoSEQ multiplex PCR, and the TCRdb table lists in-frame clones only, not all of them. The sample includes approximately 210,000 clones, 82% of them seen just once. Source material: peripheral blood. Receptors originate from an elderly woman with acute or convalescent COVID-19.

V usage is TRBV28 and J usage is TRBJ2-7; 9 bases are a match to TRBD1. Trimming at V came to 0 bases and at J to 6 bases, leaving 9 bases not matched to a gene. The CDR3 has 16 residues. Germline V gene lookup returns CDR1 MDHEN and CDR2 SYDVKM. The CDR3 loop is CASSLWGQGGHREQYF. DNA for the CDR3: TGTGCCAGCAGTTTATGGGGACAGGGAGGCCACCGCGAGCAGTACTTC.

The chain uses TRBV11-1 and TRBJ2-1; possible D gene TRBD1, 5 bases. This CDR3 is built from 13 residues. V was clipped by 5 bases and J by 2 bases, with 7 bases between them. Per germline, CDR1 SGHAT and CDR2 FQDESV (reference sequence). This chain's CDR3 is CASSRQTYNEQFF. The CDR3, as DNA: TGTGCCAGCAGCAGACAGACCTACAATGAGCAGTTCTTC.

V is TRBV5-1 and J is TRBJ1-2; D gene uncertain. This CDR3 region has 13 residues. Trimming removed 1 base from V and 2 bases from J, with 6 bases in between. The V gene's germline CDR1 is SGHRS and CDR2 YFSETQ. CDR3 residues: CASSLTVNYGYTF. For the CDR3, the DNA is TGCGCCAGCAGCTTGACAGTGAACTATGGCTACACCTTC.

The J gene is TRBJ2-7, the V gene TRBV3-1 (or the pseudogene TRBV3-2); 10 nucleotides align to TRBD2. With V trimmed by 3 bases and J by 5 bases, 7 bases remained unmatched. Germline CDR1 LGHDT, CDR2 YNNKEL (reference sequence). The length of the CDR3 is 15 residues. CDR3 bases: TGTGCCAGCAGCCACCCCGGGACTAGCGTCCACGAGCAGTACTTC. Amino acid sequence: CASSHPGTSVHEQYF.

The sample holds a few counts of this clone. This chain links TRBV7-2 with TRBJ1-2, with 9 bases aligning to TRBD1. Germline V gene data show CDR1 as SGHTA and CDR2 as FQGNSA. This CDR3 contains 15 residues. Losses at the gene ends were 5 bases for V and 6 bases for J; bases not matched to a gene: 10. The CDR3 coding sequence is TGTGCCAGCAGCACACCCGGGACAGGGAGCCATGGCTACACCTTC. It translates to CASSTPGTGSHGYTF.

The chain is built from TRBV19 and TRBJ2-1; 9 bases map to TRBD1. The germline CDR1 and CDR2 sequences are LNHDA and SQIVND (reference sequence). CDR3 size: 15 residues. The junction had 0 bases not matched to a gene; V was cut back by 1 base and J by 2 bases. The DNA of the CDR3 is TGTGCCAGTAGTATAGGACAGGGGGCCTACAATGAGCAGTTCTTC. Protein product: CASSIGQGAYNEQFF. The complete variable domain, with remaining parts taken from reference TRBV19 and TRBJ2-1, reads DGGITQSPKYLFRKEGQNVTLSCEQNLNHDAMYWYRQDPGQGLRLIYYSQIVNDFQKGDIAEGYSVSREKKESFPLTVTSAQKNPTAFYLCASSIGQGAYNEQFFGPGTRLTVL.

A single count supports this clone. The chain is built from TRBV6-2 or TRBV6-3 and TRBJ2-3; the D is unclear. The germline gives CDR1 MNHEY, CDR2 SVGEGT. This CDR3 spans 15 amino acids. The V end lost 6 bases, the J end lost 0 bases, and 13 bases lay between the germline ends. CDR3 sequence reads: CASSRREASTDTQYF. Here the CDR3 DNA reads TGTGCCAGCAGCCGGAGAGAAGCTAGCACAGATACGCAGTATTTT.

This chain uses TRBV7-6 with TRBJ2-5; maybe TRBD2 (5 bases). V was cut by 1 base and J by 5 bases, with 17 bases left in between. The CDR3 covers 16 residues. Germline V gives CDR1 SGHVS, CDR2 FNYEAQ. This CDR3 is CASSLGAGGDGETQYF. For the CDR3, the DNA is TGTGCCAGCAGCTTAGGAGCAGGAGGAGACGGCGAGACCCAGTACTTC.

The chain couples TRBV6-5 to TRBJ1-1; D gene ambiguous. Looked up from germline, CDR1 is MNHEY and CDR2 is SVGAGI. Trimming cost V 2 bases and J 10 bases, with 11 bases left between them. The CDR3 consists of 12 residues. The CDR3 reads CASSYPGSGAFF. In DNA form, the CDR3 reads TGTGCCAGCAGTTACCCGGGGTCGGGAGCTTTCTTT.

The chain is built from TRBV2 and TRBJ1-2; TRBD1 matches 7 bases. This CDR3 is 12 amino acids long. V was pared by 5 bases and J by 8 bases, with 5 bases of the junction left unmatched. The germline V gene has CDR1 SNHLY and CDR2 FYNNEI. CDR3 nucleotide sequence: TGTGCCAGCAGTCTAACAGGGGCCGGCTACACCTTC. Amino acids: CASSLTGAGYTF.

The gene calls are TRBV11-1 and TRBJ2-2; TRBD1 matches at 9 bases. There are 16 residues in the CDR3. J was trimmed by 4 bases and V by 3 bases; bases with no gene match: 6. CDR1 is SGHAT, CDR2 FQDESV, per germline (reference sequence). CDR3 protein: CASSFRTGGFTGELFF. The CDR3 DNA reads as TGTGCCAGCAGCTTTCGAACAGGGGGCTTCACCGGGGAGCTGTTTTTT.

The genes are TRBV7-2 and TRBJ1-1, with a tentative D call TRBD1 (5 bases). Deletions cut 0 bases from V and 8 bases from J, with 13 bases between. The CDR3 covers 14 residues. Germline V gives CDR1 SGHTA, CDR2 FQGNSA. The CDR3 here is CASSLAKGRGEAFF. The CDR3, as DNA: TGTGCCAGCAGCTTAGCGAAGGGGCGGGGAGAAGCTTTCTTT.

The V call is TRBV6-4, the J call TRBJ2-3; a possible D gene is TRBD2 (5 bases). V lost 10 bases, J lost 8 bases, and 22 bases lay in between. This CDR3 contains 14 residues. Germline V CDR1 and CDR2: MRHNA, SNTAGT. This CDR3 reads CATARGPLESTQYF. CDR3 in DNA: TGTGCCACGGCTCGGGGTCCTCTGGAAAGTACGCAGTATTTT.

The rearrangement joins TRBV19 to TRBJ1-3; D is undetermined. CDR3 length equals 13 residues. Trimming took 10 bases from V and 2 from J, leaving 12 bases between them. Per the germline V gene, CDR1 is LNHDA and CDR2 is SQIVND (reference sequence). The DNA for the CDR3 is TGTGCCACCCAACGGGGAGCTGGAAACACCATATATTTT. Its protein product is CATQRGAGNTIYF.

The chain employs TRBV24-1 and TRBJ2-5; TRBD1 matches at 7 bases. CDR1 KGHDR and CDR2 SFDVKD come from the germline V gene. Trimming removed 3 bases from V and 4 bases from J; junction bases left unmatched: 10. The CDR3 consists of 16 residues. This CDR3 is CATSDADRVRRETQYF. The CDR3 DNA reads as TGTGCCACCAGTGATGCCGACAGGGTTCGACGAGAGACCCAGTACTTC.

The gene calls are TRBV5-1 and TRBJ2-6; 9 positions match TRBD1. The CDR3 totals 21 residues. The junction had 14 bases not matched to a gene; V was cut back by 0 bases and J by 1 base. CDR1 and CDR2 (germline): SGHRS, YFSETQ. The CDR3 region has the DNA TGCGCCAGCAGCTTGGTTTTCCGGCGGACAGGGGCCCGTTCTGGGGCCAACGTCCTGACTTTC. Residues: CASSLVFRRTGARSGANVLTF. Together with reference TRBV5-1 and TRBJ2-6, the CDR3 gives the full variable domain: KAGVTQTPRYLIKTRGQQVTLSCSPISGHRSVSWYQQTPGQGLQFLFEYFSETQRNKGNFPGRFSGRQFSNSRSEMNVSTLELGDSALYLCASSLVFRRTGARSGANVLTFGAGSRLTVL.

V is TRBV2 and J is TRBJ2-1, with a weak D call TRBD1 (5 bases). Trimming left V 2 bases short and J 8 bases short, with 16 bases between. Germline V gives CDR1 SNHLY, CDR2 FYNNEI. The CDR3 is 15 residues long. CDR3 loop: CASSEQGGPYDEQFF. CDR3 sequence (DNA): TGTGCCAGCAGTGAACAGGGCGGCCCGTACGATGAGCAGTTCTTC.

V usage is TRBV15 and J usage is TRBJ2-5, with no clear D. CDR3 length: 13 amino acids. V lost 3 bases, J lost 13 bases, and 18 bases lay in between. Looked up from germline, CDR1 is LNHNV and CDR2 is YYDKDF (reference sequence). CDR3 DNA: TGTGCCACCAGCAGTAAAAGCGCTCCGTCACTGTACTTC. Amino acid sequence: CATSSKSAPSLYF.

This chain joins TRBV3-1 (or the pseudogene TRBV3-2) and TRBJ1-1; tentatively, D is TRBD1 (6 bases). V dropped 0 bases and J dropped 5 bases, with 22 bases sitting between them. Germline V gene data show CDR1 as LGHDT and CDR2 as YNNKEL (reference sequence). The CDR3 extends over 18 amino acids. The CDR3 here is CASSQERYRVGSFTEAFF. CDR3 nucleotides: TGTGCCAGCAGCCAAGAGCGGTACAGGGTGGGATCGTTTACTGAAGCTTTCTTT.

The chain employs TRBV19 and TRBJ2-3; TRBD2 matches at 9 bases. The ends lost 3 bases at V and 2 bases at J; junction bases unmatched: 6. Germline assignment: CDR1 LNHDA and CDR2 SQIVND (reference sequence). The CDR3 spans 16 residues. The CDR3 nucleotides are TGTGCCAGTAGTATTGGGCTAGCGGGGCTCACAGATACGCAGTATTTT. This sequence encodes CASSIGLAGLTDTQYF.

V usage is TRBV18 and J usage is TRBJ2-1; 8 bases agree with TRBD1. Germline-derived CDR1 and CDR2 are KGHSH and LQKENI. This CDR3 contains 14 residues. The V gene end was trimmed by 4 bases and the J gene end by 6 bases; junction bases not matched to a gene: 5. The DNA of the CDR3 is TGTGCCAGCTCACTGGACAGGGATATCAATGAGCAGTTCTTC. Translation: CASSLDRDINEQFF.

The chain combines TRBV6-2 or TRBV6-3 with TRBJ2-1; possible D gene TRBD1, 6 bases. CDR3 length equals 16 residues. Germline-derived CDR1 and CDR2 are MNHEY and SVGEGT. Trimming pared 0 bases from V and 0 bases from J, leaving 9 bases between. CDR3 DNA: TGTGCCAGCAGTTACTCTAGGGGGACCTCCTACAATGAGCAGTTCTTC. Translated: CASSYSRGTSYNEQFF.

The CDR3 nucleotides read TGTGCCAGCAGCCAATTGGGCTTTAACACTGAAGCTTTCTTT. This encodes CASSQLGFNTEAFF. This chain connects TRBV3-1 (or the pseudogene TRBV3-2) to TRBJ1-1; D gene uncertain. Germline V gene lookup returns CDR1 LGHDT and CDR2 YNNKEL (reference sequence). Trimming stripped 2 bases from V and 2 bases from J, with 9 bases between. The CDR3 covers 14 residues.

This chain connects TRBV7-9 to TRBJ1-3, with 7 bases identical to TRBD1. Per the germline V gene, CDR1 is SEHNR and CDR2 is FQNEAQ (reference sequence). V lost 5 bases to trimming and J lost 2 bases; unmatched junction nucleotides: 6. The CDR3 extends over 15 amino acids. The CDR3 reads CASSAQTGTGNTIYF. Written as DNA, the CDR3 is TGTGCCAGCAGCGCCCAGACAGGGACTGGAAACACCATATATTTT.

This chain connects TRBV4-3 to TRBJ1-1; D not certain. The CDR3 is 13 residues long. Trimming removed 8 bases from V and 1 base from J, with 11 bases in between. Germline V gene lookup returns CDR1 LGHNA and CDR2 YSLEER. The CDR3 here is CASAPHWNTEAFF. The CDR3, as DNA: TGCGCCAGCGCGCCCCACTGGAACACTGAAGCTTTCTTT.

The genes are TRBV28 and TRBJ1-5, with D perhaps TRBD1 (5 bases). Germline lookup yields CDR1 MDHEN and CDR2 SYDVKM. Trimming took 6 bases from V and 4 from J, leaving 10 bases between them. The CDR3 has 13 amino acids. CDR3 nucleotides: TGTGCCAGCAGCTACCCAGGGAATCAGCCCCAGCATTTT. Translation: CASSYPGNQPQHF.

Here the CDR3 reads CASSASASGSSYEQYF. The CDR3 DNA reads as TGTGCCAGCAGCGCTAGCGCTAGCGGGAGCTCCTACGAGCAGTACTTC. This rearrangement joins TRBV7-2 to TRBJ2-7, with TRBD2 matching over 10 bases. V lost 5 bases to trimming and J lost 0 bases; unmatched junction nucleotides: 7. Germline lookup yields CDR1 SGHTA and CDR2 FQGNSA. This CDR3 spans 16 amino acids.

The chain has TRBV11-3 and TRBJ1-4; possible D gene TRBD1, 5 bases. The CDR3 runs 16 residues. Germline V lookup: CDR1 SGHNT, CDR2 YENEEA. Trimming removed 5 bases at V and 5 bases at J, with 18 bases between. CDR3 protein: CASSPGQERANEKLFF. DNA for the CDR3: TGTGCCAGCAGCCCAGGACAAGAGCGGGCGAATGAAAAACTGTTTTTT.

This chain links TRBV7-3 with TRBJ1-1; TRBD1 agrees at 8 bases. V dropped 5 bases and J dropped 5; count of bases not matched to a gene: 7. CDR3 length: 14 residues. Germline values: CDR1 SGHTA, CDR2 FQGTGA. CDR3 DNA sequence: TGTGCCAGCAGCCCAGGGGGCCGTGGGACTGAAGCTTTCTTT. It encodes CASSPGGRGTEAFF. Complete variable domain (other parts from reference TRBV7-3 and TRBJ1-1): GAGVSQTPSNKVTEKGKYVELRCDPISGHTALYWYRQSLGQGPEFLIYFQGTGAADDSGLPNDRFFAVRPEGSVSTLKIQRTERGDSAVYLCASSPGGRGTEAFFGQGTRLTVV.

The rearrangement uses TRBV9 and TRBJ1-2; D remains ambiguous. The CDR3 covers 15 residues. The V gene lost 3 bases and the J gene lost 1 base, with 13 bases spanning the gap. Germline lookup yields CDR1 SGDLS and CDR2 YYNGEE. In DNA form, the CDR3 reads TGTGCCAGCAGCGCCGCCGATGGCATTAACTATGGCTACACCTTC. As protein: CASSAADGINYGYTF.

The chain has TRBV12-3 or TRBV12-4 and TRBJ1-2; D remains unclear. The V end lost 3 bases, the J end lost 0 bases, and 5 bases lay between the germline ends. The length of the CDR3 is 13 residues. CDR3 DNA: TGTGCCAGCAGTTTCGGTTCTAACTATGGCTACACCTTC. Residues: CASSFGSNYGYTF.

The V and J genes are TRBV9 and TRBJ2-3; D unclear. V lost 4 bases to trimming and J lost 1 base, with 16 bases between them. CDR1 is SGDLS and CDR2 is YYNGEE in the germline V gene. The CDR3 is made up of 16 amino acids. CDR3 DNA sequence: TGTGCCAGCAGCCCCCAAGGAACACTACGCACAGATACGCAGTATTTT. It yields the protein CASSPQGTLRTDTQYF.